This T cell receptor beta chain emerged from a study of monozygotic twins with inflammatory bowel disease. Study-wide results and limits: Against healthy co-twins, IBD patients had lower TCRbeta diversity (measured by inverse Simpson). Relative to healthy twins, IBD patients had fewer clonotypes in common with others, a gap that was especially apparent with disease activity.

The germline V gene encodes CDR1 SGHAT and CDR2 FQNNGV. This CDR3 contains 16 residues. About this clonotype itself: The antigen is unknown.

Nested amplification of TCRalpha and TCRbeta cDNA involved two PCRs of around 15 and 9 cycles. Reanalyzing the 5' RACE reads, TCRdb keeps one entry per CDR3 protein, without DNA. The sample holds about 300,000 distinct CDR3 sequences. The receptor was isolated from a human donor with ulcerative colitis or Crohn's disease, or a healthy co-twin of an affected twin (not recorded which). V usage is TRBV11-2 and J usage is TRBJ2-1; with no DNA, the TCRdb D assignment of TRBD1 cannot be verified. The sequenced material came from blood. The CDR3 protein is CASSSPGSSDYNEQFF. Full variable domain (outside the CDR3, taken from reference TRBV11-2 and TRBJ2-1): EAGVAQSPRYKIIEKRQSVAFWCNPISGHATLYWYQQILGQGPKLLIQFQNNGVVDDSQLPKDRFSAERLKGVDSTLKIQPAKLEDSAVYLCASSSPGSSDYNEQFFGPGTRLTVL.